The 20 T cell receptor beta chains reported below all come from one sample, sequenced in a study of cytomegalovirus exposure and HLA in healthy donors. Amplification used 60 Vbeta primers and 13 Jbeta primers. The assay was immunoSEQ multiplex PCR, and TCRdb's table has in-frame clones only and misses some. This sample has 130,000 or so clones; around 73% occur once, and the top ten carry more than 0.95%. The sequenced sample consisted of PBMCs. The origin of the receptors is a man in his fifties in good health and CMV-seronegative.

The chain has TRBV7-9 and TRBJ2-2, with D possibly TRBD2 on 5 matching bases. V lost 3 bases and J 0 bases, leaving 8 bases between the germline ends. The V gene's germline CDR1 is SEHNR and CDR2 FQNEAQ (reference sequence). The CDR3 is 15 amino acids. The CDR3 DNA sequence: TGTGCCAGCAGCTTCGAGGGCGCGAACACCGGGGAGCTGTTTTTT. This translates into CASSFEGANTGELFF.

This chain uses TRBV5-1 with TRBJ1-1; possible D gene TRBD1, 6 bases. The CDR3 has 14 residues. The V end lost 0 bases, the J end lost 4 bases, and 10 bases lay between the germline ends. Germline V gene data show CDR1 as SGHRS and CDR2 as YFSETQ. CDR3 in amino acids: CASSLEQGGTEAFF. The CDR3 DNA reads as TGCGCCAGCAGCTTGGAACAGGGCGGCACTGAAGCTTTCTTT.

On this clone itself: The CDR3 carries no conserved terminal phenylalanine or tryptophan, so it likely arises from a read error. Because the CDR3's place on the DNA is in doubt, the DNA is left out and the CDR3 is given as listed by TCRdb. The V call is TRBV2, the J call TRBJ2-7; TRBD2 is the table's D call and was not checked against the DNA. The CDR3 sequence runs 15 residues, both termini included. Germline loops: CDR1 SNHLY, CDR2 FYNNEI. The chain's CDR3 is CASRSGTSGSLWRFR.

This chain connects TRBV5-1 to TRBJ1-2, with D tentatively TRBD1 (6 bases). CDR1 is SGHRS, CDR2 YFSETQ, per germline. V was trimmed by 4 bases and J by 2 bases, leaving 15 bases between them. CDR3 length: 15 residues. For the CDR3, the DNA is TGCGCCAGCAGCGGAGCCGGGACACCCAACTATGGCTACACCTTC. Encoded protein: CASSGAGTPNYGYTF.

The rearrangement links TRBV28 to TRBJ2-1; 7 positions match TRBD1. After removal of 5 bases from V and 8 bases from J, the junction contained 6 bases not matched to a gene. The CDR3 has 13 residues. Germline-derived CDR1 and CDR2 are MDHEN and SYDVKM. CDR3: CASSTPTGDEQFF. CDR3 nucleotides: TGTGCCAGCAGTACACCCACAGGGGATGAGCAGTTCTTC.

The CDR3 nucleotides are TGTGCCAGCAGCGTAATCACTAGCACAGATACGCAGTATTTT. Protein sequence: CASSVITSTDTQYF. This rearrangement joins TRBV9 to TRBJ2-3, with D hard to call. Germline V gene sequence: CDR1 SGDLS, CDR2 YYNGEE. The CDR3 is made up of 14 amino acids. Between the trimmed V and J ends, which lost 1 base and 0 bases, there was a span of 6 bases.

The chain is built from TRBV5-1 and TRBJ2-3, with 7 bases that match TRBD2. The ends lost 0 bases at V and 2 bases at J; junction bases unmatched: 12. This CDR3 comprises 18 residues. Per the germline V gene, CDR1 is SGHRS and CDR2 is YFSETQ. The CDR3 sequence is CASSLGAPTSPLTDTQYF. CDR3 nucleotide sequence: TGCGCCAGCAGCTTGGGGGCCCCGACTAGCCCCCTCACAGATACGCAGTATTTT.

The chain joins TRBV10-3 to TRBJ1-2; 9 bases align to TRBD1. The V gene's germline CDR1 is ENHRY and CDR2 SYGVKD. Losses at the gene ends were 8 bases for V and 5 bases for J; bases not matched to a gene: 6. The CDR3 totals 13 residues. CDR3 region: CAIGDREGYGYTF. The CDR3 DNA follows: TGTGCCATCGGGGACAGGGAAGGGTATGGCTACACCTTC.

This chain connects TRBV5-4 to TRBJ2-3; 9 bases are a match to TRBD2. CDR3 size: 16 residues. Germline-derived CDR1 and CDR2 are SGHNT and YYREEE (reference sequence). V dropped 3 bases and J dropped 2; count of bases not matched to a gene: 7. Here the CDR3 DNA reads TGTGCCAGCAGCTCCGTGGCGGGAGGGATCACAGATACGCAGTATTTT. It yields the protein CASSSVAGGITDTQYF.

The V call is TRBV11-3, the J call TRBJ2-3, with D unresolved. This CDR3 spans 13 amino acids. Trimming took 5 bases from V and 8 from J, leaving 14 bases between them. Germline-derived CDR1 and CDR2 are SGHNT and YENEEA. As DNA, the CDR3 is TGTGCCAGCAGCCATTCGCCCAGAGGTACGCAGTATTTT. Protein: CASSHSPRGTQYF.

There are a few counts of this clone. CDR3: CATSVGGGGRELFF. The CDR3 nucleotides read TGTGCCACCAGCGTGGGCGGGGGGGGGCGGGAGCTGTTTTTT. The V gene is TRBV15, the J gene TRBJ2-2; TRBD2 aligns across 9 bases. CDR3 length equals 14 residues. Germline CDR1 reads LNHNV; CDR2 reads YYDKDF (reference sequence). The J segment lost 9 bases and the V segment lost 5 bases, leaving 7 bases of the junction unmatched.

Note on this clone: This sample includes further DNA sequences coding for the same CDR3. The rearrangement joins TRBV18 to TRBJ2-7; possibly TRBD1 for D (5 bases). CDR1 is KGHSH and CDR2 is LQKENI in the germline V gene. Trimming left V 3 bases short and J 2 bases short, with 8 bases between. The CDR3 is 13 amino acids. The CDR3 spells CASSPPGTYEQYF. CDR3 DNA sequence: TGTGCCAGCTCACCGCCAGGGACCTACGAGCAGTACTTC.

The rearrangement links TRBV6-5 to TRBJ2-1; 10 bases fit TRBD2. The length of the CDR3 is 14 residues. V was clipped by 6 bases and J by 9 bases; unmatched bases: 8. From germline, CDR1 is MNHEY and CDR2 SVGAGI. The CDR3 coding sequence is TGTGCCAGCAGCCCTGGGAGCGGGAGGGGTGAGCAGTTCTTC. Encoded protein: CASSPGSGRGEQFF.

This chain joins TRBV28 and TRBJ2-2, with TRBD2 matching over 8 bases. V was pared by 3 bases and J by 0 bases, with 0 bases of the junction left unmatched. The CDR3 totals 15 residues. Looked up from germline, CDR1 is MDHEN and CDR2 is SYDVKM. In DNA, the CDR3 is TGTGCCAGCAGTTTGGGACTAGCGAACACCGGGGAGCTGTTTTTT. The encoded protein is CASSLGLANTGELFF.

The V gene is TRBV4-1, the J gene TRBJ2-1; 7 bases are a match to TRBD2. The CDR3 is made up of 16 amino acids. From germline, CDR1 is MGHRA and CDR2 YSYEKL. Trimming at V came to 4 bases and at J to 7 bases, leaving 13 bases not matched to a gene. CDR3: CASSPSSGLSGNEQFF. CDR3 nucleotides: TGCGCCAGCAGCCCTTCTAGCGGCCTCTCAGGGAATGAGCAGTTCTTC.

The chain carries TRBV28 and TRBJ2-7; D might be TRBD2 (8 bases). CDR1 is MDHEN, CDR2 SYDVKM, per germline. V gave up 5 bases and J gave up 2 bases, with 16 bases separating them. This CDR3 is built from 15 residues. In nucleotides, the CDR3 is TGTGCCAGCAGTCCCCGGGAGGGGGCCGCCTACGAGCAGTACTTC. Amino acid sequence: CASSPREGAAYEQYF.

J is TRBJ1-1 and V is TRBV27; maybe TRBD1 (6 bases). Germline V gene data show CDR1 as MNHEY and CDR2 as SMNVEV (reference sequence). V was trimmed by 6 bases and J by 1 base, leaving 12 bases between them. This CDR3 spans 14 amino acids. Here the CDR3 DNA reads TGTGCCAGCAGCTACAGGGTCACGAACACTGAAGCTTTCTTT. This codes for CASSYRVTNTEAFF.

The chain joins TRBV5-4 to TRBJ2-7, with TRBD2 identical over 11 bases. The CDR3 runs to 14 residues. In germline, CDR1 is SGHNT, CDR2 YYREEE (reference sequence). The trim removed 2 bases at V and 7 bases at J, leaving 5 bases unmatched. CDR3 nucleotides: TGTGCCAGCAGCTTAACTAGCGGGAGTCAAGAGCAGTACTTC. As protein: CASSLTSGSQEQYF. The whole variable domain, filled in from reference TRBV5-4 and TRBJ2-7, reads ETGVTQSPTHLIKTRGQQVTLRCSSQSGHNTVSWYQQALGQGPQFIFQYYREEENGRGNFPPRFSGLQFPNYSSELNVNALELDDSALYLCASSLTSGSQEQYFGPGTRLTVT.

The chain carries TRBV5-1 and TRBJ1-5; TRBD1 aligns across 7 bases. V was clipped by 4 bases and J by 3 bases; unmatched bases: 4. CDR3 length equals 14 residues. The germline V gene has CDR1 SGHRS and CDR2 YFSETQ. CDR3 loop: CASSLGTDNQPQHF. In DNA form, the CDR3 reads TGCGCCAGCAGCCTCGGGACAGACAATCAGCCCCAGCATTTT.

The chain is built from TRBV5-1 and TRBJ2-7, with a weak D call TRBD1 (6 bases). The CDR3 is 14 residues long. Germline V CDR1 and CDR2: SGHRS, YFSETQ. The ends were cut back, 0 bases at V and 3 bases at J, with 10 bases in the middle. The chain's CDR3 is CASSLGQGNYEQYF. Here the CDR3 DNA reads TGCGCCAGCAGCTTGGGTCAGGGGAACTACGAGCAGTACTTC.